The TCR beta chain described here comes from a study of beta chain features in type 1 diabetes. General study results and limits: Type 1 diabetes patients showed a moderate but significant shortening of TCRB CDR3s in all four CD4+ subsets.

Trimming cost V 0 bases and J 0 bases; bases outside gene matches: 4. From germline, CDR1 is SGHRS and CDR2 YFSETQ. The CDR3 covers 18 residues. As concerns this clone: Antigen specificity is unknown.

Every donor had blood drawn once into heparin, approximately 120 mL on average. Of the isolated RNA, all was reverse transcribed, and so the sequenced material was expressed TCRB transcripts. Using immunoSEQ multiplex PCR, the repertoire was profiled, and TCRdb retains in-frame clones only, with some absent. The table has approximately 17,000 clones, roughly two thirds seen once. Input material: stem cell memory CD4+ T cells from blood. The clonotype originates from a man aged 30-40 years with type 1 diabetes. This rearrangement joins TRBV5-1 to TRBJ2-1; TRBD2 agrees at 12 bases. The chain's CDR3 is CASSLVLAGGSSYNEQFF. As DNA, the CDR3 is TGCGCCAGCAGCTTGGTGCTAGCGGGGGGGAGCTCCTACAATGAGCAGTTCTTC.